The T cell receptor beta chain under discussion was sequenced for a study of blood T cells in healthy people across ages. Germline V gives CDR1 SGDLS, CDR2 YYNGEE. This CDR3 region has 16 residues. V lost 4 bases, J lost 0 bases, and 8 bases stayed unmatched. The authors ran a second PCR of about 6 to 11 cycles using a sample-barcoded 5' primer and a J-beta primer mix. TCRdb itself ran the 5' RACE reads through MiXCR, one entry per CDR3 protein. Of around 850,000 distinct CDR3 sequences in the sample, around 34% were seen once. This clonotype was observed at least ten times. Peripheral blood, roughly 9.3 milliliters per donor, was collected.

V usage is TRBV9 and J usage is TRBJ2-5, with 8 positions matching TRBD2. Specimen: blood. The TCR comes from a man between 18 and 35 years old in good health. CDR3 region: CASSPGAGGYQETQYF. The CDR3 DNA sequence: TGTGCCAGCAGCCCAGGGGCGGGGGGTTACCAAGAGACCCAGTACTTC.